This TCR beta chain was retrieved from a study of metastatic and nonmetastatic thyroid tumors. Background on the study: Samples came from malignant and benign thyroid patients, and repertoires were compared across blood and tumor or nodule tissue.

The germline V gene has CDR1 MNHEY and CDR2 SVGEGT. The CDR3 runs to 15 residues. All patients were untreated before thyroid surgery. Findings and limits, study-wide: Reported TCR beta diversity, measured in blood and tumor, was significantly higher for malignant thyroid tumors than for benign nodules.

Per the original methods: Between-group CDR3 differences, defined by clinicopathological status, yielded a distant-metastasis classifier for papillary thyroid cancer. MiXCR reprocessed the PCR reads for TCRdb. The V and J calls, along with clone size, are taken from TCRdb and not from the paper's own processing. The data contain 21,000 or so clones, 25% to 30% of them seen just once; the ten biggest clones take up approximately 20%. This clone has a handful of counts. Its target is not known. One junction end disagrees with the germline gene, perhaps due to a read error. The receptor was derived from a female donor with papillary thyroid cancer or a benign thyroid nodule (not recorded which). Some clones in this sample may be carry-over from other donors' samples. Sequencing input: blood. V is TRBV6-2 or TRBV6-3 and J is TRBJ2-1; a possible D gene is TRBD1 (6 bases). CDR3 in amino acids: CAISEGETCDNEQFF. Written as DNA, the CDR3 is TGTGCCATCAGTGAGGGGGAGACATGCGACAATGAGCAGTTCTTC.